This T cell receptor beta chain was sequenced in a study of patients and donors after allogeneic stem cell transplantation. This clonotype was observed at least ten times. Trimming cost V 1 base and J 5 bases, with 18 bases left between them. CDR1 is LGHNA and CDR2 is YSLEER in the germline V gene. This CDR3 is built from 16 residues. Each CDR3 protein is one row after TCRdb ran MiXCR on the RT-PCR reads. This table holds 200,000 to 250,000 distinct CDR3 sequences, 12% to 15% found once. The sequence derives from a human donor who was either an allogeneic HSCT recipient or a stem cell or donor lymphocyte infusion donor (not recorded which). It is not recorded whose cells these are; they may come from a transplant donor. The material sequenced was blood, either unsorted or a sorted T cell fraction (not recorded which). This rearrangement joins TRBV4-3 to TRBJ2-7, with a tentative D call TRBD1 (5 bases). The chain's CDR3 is CASSQGGVSYSHEQYF. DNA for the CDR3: TGCGCCAGCAGCCAAGGGGGCGTCAGTTACTCTCACGAGCAGTACTTC.